This record looks at one TCR beta chain sequence and its context. Its matching antigen is unknown. Compared with germline, one end of the junction differs, possibly owing to a read error. This specimen comes from a study of cytomegalovirus exposure and HLA in healthy donors. The length of the CDR3 is 15 residues. The V gene's germline CDR1 is SEHNR and CDR2 FQNEAQ (reference sequence). General study points: The study reported that TCR beta sequences accurately predicted HLA-A and HLA-B alleles in most subjects. It was taken for granted in presence/absence analyses that sequencing depth across donors was roughly uniform. Later on, a genetic analysis was performed. It linked a missense variant in DCLRE1C with V- and J-gene trimming of TCR beta.

The PCR made use of 60 Vbeta and 13 Jbeta primers. Original methodology: Roughly 76 million unique TCR beta chains, roughly 11 million of them shared, were counted by a later analysis. Using immunoSEQ multiplex PCR, the repertoire was profiled, and TCRdb retains in-frame clones only, with some absent. V, J and clone size reflect that table, while D and trimming were determined from the DNA. The table lists about 120,000 clones, 70% to 85% of them singletons. Sequencing was performed on PBMCs. V is TRBV7-9 and J is TRBJ2-3; D gene uncertain. The sequence derives from a woman in her 50s in good health and CMV-seronegative. The CDR3 bases are TGTTCCAGCAGCCATCGGAGATTCGGAAAAGATACGCAGTATTTT. This sequence encodes CSSSHRRFGKDTQYF. Using reference TRBV7-9 and TRBJ2-3 for the parts outside the CDR3, the full variable domain is DTGVSQNPRHKITKRGQNVTFRCDPISEHNRLYWYRQTLGQGPEFLTYFQNEAQLEKSRLLSDRFSAERPKGSFSTLEIQRTEQGDSAMYLCSSSHRRFGKDTQYFGPGTRLTVL.